A selection of T cell receptor beta chains follows, all from one sample in a study of monozygotic twins with inflammatory bowel disease. Each CDR3 protein gets one entry in TCRdb, which reprocessed the 5' RACE reads and gives no DNA. This sample's clone table lists more than 300,000 distinct CDR3 sequences. The sequenced material came from blood. All receptors derive from a human donor with ulcerative colitis or Crohn's disease, or a healthy co-twin of an affected twin (not recorded which). The CDR3 runs from the conserved cysteine through the conserved F or W.

j_call: TRBJ2-7; v_call: TRBV10-3; cdr3_aa: CAISESGIYEQYF
j_call: TRBJ2-7; v_call: TRBV28; cdr3_aa: CASSFDPYEQYF
j_call: TRBJ1-5; v_call: TRBV7-9; cdr3_aa: CASSPDAVSQPQHF
j_call: TRBJ2-2; v_call: TRBV9; cdr3_aa: CASSVGSGELFF
j_call: TRBJ2-2; v_call: TRBV12-3/TRBV12-4; cdr3_aa: CASSYRGPGTGELFF
j_call: TRBJ2-3; v_call: TRBV12-3/TRBV12-4; cdr3_aa: CASSSAGAQYF
j_call: TRBJ1-1; v_call: TRBV29-1; cdr3_aa: CSAAGRGNTEAFF
j_call: TRBJ2-7; v_call: TRBV6-5; cdr3_aa: CASSRSIYEQYF
j_call: TRBJ1-2; v_call: TRBV14; cdr3_aa: CASSQTVHYGYTF
j_call: TRBJ2-7; v_call: TRBV7-2; cdr3_aa: CASSKGPGDEQYF
j_call: TRBJ2-2; v_call: TRBV10-3; cdr3_aa: CAIGAPIRDRGNTGELFF
j_call: TRBJ2-7; v_call: TRBV28; cdr3_aa: CASGPRRRTYEQYF
j_call: TRBJ2-6; v_call: TRBV28; cdr3_aa: CASSLAVPGANVLTF